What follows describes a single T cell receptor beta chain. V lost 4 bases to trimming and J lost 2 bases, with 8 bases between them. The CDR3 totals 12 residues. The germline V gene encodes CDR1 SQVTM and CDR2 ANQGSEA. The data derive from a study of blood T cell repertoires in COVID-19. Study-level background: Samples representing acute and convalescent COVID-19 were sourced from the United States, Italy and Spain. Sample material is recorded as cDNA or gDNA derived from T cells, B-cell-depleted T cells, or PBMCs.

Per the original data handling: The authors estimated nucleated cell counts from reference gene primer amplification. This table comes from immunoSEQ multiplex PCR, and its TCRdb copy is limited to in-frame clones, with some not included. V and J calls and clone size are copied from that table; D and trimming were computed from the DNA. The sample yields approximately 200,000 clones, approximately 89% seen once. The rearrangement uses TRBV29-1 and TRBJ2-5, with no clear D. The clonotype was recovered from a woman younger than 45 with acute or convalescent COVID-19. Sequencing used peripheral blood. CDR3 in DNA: TGCAGCGTTGGGCCGCCTCAAGAGACCCAGTACTTC. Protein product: CSVGPPQETQYF.